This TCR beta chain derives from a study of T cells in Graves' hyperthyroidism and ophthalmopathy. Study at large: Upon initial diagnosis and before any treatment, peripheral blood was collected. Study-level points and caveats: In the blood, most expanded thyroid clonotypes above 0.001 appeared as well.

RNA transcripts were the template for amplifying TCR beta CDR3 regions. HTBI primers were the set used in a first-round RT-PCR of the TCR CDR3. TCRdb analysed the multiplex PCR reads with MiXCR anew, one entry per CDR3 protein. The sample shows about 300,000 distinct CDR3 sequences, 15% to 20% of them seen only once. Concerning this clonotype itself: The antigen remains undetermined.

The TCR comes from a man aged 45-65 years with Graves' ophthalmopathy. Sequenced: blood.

CDR3 loop: CASSVVGQGDEQYF. The CDR3 bases are TGTGCCAGCAGCGTAGTGGGACAAGGAGACGAGCAGTACTTC. The chain employs TRBV9 and TRBJ2-7; tentatively, D is TRBD1 (6 bases). Deletions cut 0 bases from V and 5 bases from J, with 12 bases between. This CDR3 spans 14 amino acids. Germline V CDR1 and CDR2: SGDLS, YYNGEE.